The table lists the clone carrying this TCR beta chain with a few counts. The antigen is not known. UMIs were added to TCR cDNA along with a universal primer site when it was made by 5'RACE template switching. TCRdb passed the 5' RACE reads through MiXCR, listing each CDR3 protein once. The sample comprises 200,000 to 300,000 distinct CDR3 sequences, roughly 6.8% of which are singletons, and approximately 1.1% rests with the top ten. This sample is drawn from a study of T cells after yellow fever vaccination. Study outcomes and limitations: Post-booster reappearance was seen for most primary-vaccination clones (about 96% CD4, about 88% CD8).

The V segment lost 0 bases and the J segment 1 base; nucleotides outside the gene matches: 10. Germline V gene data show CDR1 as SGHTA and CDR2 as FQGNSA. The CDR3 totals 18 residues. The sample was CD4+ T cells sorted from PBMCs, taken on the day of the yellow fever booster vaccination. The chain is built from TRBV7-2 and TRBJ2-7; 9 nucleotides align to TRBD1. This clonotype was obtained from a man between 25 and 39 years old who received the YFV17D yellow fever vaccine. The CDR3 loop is CASSLASLMGTGSYEQYF. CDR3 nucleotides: TGTGCCAGCAGCTTAGCGAGTTTAATGGGGACAGGGTCCTACGAGCAGTACTTC.